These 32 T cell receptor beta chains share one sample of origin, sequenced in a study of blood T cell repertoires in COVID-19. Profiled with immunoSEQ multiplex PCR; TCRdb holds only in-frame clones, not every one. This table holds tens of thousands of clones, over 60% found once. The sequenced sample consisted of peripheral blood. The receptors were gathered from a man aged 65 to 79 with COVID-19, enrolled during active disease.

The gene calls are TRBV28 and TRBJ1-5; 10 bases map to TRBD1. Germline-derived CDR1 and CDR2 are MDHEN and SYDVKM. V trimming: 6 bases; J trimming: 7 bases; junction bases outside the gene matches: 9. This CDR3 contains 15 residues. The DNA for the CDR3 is TGTGCCAGCAGCCTGAGGGGGACAGGGGAACAGCCCCAGCATTTT. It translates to CASSLRGTGEQPQHF.

CDR3 bases: TGTGCCAGCAGTTACTTAAACTACGAGCAGTACTTC. Protein sequence: CASSYLNYEQYF. This rearrangement joins TRBV6-2 or TRBV6-3 to TRBJ2-7; D remains ambiguous. The CDR3 covers 12 residues. V was shortened by 1 base and J by 3 bases, with 4 bases between the two germline ends. From germline, CDR1 is MNHEY and CDR2 SVGEGT.

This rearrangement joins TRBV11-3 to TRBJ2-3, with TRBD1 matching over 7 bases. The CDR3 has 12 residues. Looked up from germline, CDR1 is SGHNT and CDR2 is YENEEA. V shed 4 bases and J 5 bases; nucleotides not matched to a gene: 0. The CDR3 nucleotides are TGTGCCAGCAGCTGGGACAGAGATACGCAGTATTTT. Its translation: CASSWDRDTQYF.

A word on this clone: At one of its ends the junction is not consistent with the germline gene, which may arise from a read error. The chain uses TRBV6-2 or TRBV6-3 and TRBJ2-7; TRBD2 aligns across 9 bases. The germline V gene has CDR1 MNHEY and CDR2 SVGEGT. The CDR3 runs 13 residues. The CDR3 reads CASSPVTSGKPAF. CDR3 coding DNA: TGTGCCAGCAGCCCGGTGACTAGCGGTAAGCCCGCCTTC.

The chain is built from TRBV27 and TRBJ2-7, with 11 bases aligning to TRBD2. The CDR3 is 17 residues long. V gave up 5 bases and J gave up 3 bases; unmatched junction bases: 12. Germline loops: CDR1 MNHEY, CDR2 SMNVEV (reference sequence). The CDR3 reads CASSRGTSGGAYYEQYF. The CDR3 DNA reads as TGTGCCAGCAGTAGGGGGACTAGCGGAGGAGCGTACTACGAGCAGTACTTC.

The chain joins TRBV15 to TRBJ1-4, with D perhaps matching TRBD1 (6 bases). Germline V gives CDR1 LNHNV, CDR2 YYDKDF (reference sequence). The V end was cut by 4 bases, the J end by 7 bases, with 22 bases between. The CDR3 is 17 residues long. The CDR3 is CATSKLGGGGVSEKLFF. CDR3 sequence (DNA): TGTGCCACCAGCAAATTGGGAGGGGGTGGGGTGTCTGAAAAACTGTTTTTT.

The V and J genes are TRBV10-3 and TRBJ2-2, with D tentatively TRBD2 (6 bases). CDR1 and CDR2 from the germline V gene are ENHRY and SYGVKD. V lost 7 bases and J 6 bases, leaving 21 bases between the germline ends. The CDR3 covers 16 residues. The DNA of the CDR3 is TGTGCCATCACGATTGGTGCGGGAAAGGGAGCCGGGGAGCTGTTTTTT. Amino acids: CAITIGAGKGAGELFF.

CDR3 in DNA: TGTGCCAGCAGCCAGACAGGGGGCAGCTATGGCTACACCTTC. It encodes CASSQTGGSYGYTF. This chain uses TRBV27 with TRBJ1-2; 10 bases map to TRBD1. The CDR3 covers 14 residues. The junction had 5 bases not matched to a gene; V was cut back by 6 bases and J by 4 bases. The germline V gene encodes CDR1 MNHEY and CDR2 SMNVEV (reference sequence).

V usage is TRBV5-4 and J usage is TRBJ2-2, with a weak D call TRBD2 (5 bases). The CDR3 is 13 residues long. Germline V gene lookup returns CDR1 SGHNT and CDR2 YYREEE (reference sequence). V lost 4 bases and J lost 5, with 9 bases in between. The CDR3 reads CASSQTGTGELFF. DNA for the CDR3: TGTGCCAGCAGCCAAACGGGGACCGGGGAGCTGTTTTTT.

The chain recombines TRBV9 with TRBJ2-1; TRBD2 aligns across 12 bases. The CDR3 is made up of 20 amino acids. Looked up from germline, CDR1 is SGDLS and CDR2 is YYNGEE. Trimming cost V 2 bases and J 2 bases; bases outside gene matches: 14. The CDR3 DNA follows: TGTGCCAGCAGCGTGGCACCGGGACTAGCGGGCCTCGGCCCCTACAATGAGCAGTTCTTC. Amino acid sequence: CASSVAPGLAGLGPYNEQFF. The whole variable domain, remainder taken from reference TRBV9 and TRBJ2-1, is DSGVTQTPKHLITATGQRVTLRCSPRSGDLSVYWYQQSLDQGLQFLIQYYNGEERAKGNILERFSAQQFPDLHSELNLSSLELGDSALYFCASSVAPGLAGLGPYNEQFFGPGTRLTVL.

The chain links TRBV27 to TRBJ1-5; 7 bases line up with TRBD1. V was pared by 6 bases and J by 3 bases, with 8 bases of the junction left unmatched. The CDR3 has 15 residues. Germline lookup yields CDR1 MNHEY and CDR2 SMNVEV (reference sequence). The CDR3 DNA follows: TGTGCCAGCAGCAATTGGGACAGCCCCAATCAGCCCCAGCATTTT. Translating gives CASSNWDSPNQPQHF.

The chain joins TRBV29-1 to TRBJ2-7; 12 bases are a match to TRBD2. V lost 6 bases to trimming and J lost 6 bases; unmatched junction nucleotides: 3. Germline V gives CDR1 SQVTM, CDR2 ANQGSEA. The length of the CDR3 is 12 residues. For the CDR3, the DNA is TGCAGCGTCGAGACTAGCGGGAGCGAGCAGTACTTC. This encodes CSVETSGSEQYF.

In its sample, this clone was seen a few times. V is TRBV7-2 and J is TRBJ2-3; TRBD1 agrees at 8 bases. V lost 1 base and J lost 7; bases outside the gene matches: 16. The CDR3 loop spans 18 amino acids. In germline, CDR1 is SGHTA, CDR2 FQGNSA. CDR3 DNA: TGTGCCAGCAGCTTAGGGACAGGGAGCAGCGGCCGTTTCTATACGCAGTATTTT. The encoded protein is CASSLGTGSSGRFYTQYF.

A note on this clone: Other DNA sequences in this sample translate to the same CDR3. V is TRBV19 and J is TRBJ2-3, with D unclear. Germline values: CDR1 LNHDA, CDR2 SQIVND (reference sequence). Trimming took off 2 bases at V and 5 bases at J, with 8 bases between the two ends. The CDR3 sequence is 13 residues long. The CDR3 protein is CASSIRRGDTQYF. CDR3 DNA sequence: TGTGCCAGTAGTATAAGAAGAGGAGATACGCAGTATTTT. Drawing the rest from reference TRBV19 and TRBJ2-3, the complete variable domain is DGGITQSPKYLFRKEGQNVTLSCEQNLNHDAMYWYRQDPGQGLRLIYYSQIVNDFQKGDIAEGYSVSREKKESFPLTVTSAQKNPTAFYLCASSIRRGDTQYFGPGTRLTVL.

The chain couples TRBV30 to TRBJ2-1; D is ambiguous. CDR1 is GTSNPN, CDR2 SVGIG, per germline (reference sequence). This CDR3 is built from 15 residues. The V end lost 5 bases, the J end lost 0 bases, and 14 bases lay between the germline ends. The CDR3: CAWGLGYSSYNEQFF. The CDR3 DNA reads TGTGCCTGGGGGCTGGGCTACAGCTCCTACAATGAGCAGTTCTTC. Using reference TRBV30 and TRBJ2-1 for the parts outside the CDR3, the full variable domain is SQTIHQWPATLVQPVGSPLSLECTVEGTSNPNLYWYRQAAGRGLQLLFYSVGIGQISSEVPQNLSASRPQDRQFILSSKKLLLSDSGFYLCAWGLGYSSYNEQFFGPGTRLTVL.

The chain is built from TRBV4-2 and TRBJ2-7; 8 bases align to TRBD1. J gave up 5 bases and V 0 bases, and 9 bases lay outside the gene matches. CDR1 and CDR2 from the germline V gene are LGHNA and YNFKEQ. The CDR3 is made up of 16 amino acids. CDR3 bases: TGTGCCAGCAGCCAAGATAATTTAGGGACAGGCGACGAGCAGTACTTC. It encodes CASSQDNLGTGDEQYF.

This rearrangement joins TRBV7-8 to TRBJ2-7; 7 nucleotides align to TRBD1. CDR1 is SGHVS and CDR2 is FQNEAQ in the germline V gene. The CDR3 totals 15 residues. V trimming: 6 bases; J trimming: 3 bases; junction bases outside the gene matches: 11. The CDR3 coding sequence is TGTGCCAGCAGTCGGGACAGAGATTCCCACTACGAGCAGTACTTC. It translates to CASSRDRDSHYEQYF.

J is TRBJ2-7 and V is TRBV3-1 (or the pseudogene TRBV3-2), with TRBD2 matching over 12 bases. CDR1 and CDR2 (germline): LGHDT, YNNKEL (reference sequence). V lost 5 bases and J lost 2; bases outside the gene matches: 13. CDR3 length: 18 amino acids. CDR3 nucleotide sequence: TGTGCCAGCAGCAAGGGGACTAGCGGGCTCCTGGGCGCCTACGAGCAGTACTTC. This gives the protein CASSKGTSGLLGAYEQYF.

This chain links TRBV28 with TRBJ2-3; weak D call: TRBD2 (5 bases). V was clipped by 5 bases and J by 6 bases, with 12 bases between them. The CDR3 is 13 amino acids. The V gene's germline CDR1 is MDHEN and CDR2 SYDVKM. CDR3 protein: CASSNSVSDTQYF. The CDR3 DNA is TGTGCCAGCAGTAATAGCGTAAGTGATACGCAGTATTTT. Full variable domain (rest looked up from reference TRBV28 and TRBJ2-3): DVKVTQSSRYLVKRTGEKVFLECVQDMDHENMFWYRQDPGLGLRLIYFSYDVKMKEKGDIPEGYSVSREKKERFSLILESASTNQTSMYLCASSNSVSDTQYFGPGTRLTVL.

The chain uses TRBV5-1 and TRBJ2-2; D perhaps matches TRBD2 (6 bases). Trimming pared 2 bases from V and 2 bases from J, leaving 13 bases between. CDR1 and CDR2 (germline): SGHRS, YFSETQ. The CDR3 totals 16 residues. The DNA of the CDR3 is TGCGCCAGCAGCTTCAGAGCGGGCGACAACACCGGGGAGCTGTTTTTT. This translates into CASSFRAGDNTGELFF.

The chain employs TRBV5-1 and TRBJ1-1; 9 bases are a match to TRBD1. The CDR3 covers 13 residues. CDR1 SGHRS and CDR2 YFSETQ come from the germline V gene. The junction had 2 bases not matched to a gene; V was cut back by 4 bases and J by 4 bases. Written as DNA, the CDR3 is TGCGCCAGCAGCCTGACAGGGGGCACTGAAGCTTTCTTT. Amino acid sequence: CASSLTGGTEAFF.

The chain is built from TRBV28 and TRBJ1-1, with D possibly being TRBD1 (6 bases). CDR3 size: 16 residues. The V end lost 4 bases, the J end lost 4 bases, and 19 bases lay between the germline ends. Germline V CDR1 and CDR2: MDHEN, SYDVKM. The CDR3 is CASSYPLGGAATEAFF. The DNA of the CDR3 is TGTGCCAGCAGTTACCCCCTAGGGGGGGCTGCCACTGAAGCTTTCTTT.

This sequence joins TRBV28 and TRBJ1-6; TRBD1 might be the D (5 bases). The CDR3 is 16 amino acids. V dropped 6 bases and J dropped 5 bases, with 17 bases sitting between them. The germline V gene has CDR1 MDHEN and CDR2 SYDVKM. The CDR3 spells CASSQWAGDNNSPLHF. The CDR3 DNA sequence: TGTGCCAGCAGCCAGTGGGCGGGGGATAATAATTCACCCCTCCACTTT.

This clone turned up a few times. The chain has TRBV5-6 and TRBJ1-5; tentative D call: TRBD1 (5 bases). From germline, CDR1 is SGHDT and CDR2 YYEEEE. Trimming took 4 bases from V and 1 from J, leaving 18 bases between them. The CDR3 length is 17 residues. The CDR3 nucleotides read TGTGCCAGCAGCCCCCAAGGTGGGGGGTTGAGCAATCAGCCCCAGCATTTT. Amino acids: CASSPQGGGLSNQPQHF.

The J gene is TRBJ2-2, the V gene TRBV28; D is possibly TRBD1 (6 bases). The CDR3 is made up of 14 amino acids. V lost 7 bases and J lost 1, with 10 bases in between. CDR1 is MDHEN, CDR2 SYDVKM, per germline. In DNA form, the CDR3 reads TGTGCCAGCACCACACAGGGGAACACCGGGGAGCTGTTTTTT. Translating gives CASTTQGNTGELFF.

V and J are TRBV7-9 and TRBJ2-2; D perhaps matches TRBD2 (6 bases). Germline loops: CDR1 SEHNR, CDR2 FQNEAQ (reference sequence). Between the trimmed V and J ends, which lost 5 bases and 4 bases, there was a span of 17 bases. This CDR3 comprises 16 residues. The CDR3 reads CASSPGGAGSTGELFF. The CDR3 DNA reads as TGTGCCAGCAGCCCCGGGGGAGCGGGTTCCACCGGGGAGCTGTTTTTT.

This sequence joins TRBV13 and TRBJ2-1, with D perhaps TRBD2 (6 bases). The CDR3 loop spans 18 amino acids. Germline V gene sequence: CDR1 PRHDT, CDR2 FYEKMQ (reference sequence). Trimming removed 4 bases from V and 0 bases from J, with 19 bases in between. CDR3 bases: TGTGCCAGCAGCTCAATGACTAGTTTGTTGAGCTCCTACAATGAGCAGTTCTTC. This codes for CASSSMTSLLSSYNEQFF. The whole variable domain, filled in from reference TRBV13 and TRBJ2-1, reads AAGVIQSPRHLIKEKRETATLKCYPIPRHDTVYWYQQGPGQDPQFLISFYEKMQSDKGSIPDRFSAQQFSDYHSELNMSSLELGDSALYFCASSSMTSLLSSYNEQFFGPGTRLTVL.

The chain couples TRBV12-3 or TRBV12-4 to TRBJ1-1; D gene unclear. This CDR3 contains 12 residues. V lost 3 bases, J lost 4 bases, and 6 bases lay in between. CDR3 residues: CASSFFGTEAFF. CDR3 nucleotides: TGTGCCAGCAGTTTTTTCGGCACTGAAGCTTTCTTT.

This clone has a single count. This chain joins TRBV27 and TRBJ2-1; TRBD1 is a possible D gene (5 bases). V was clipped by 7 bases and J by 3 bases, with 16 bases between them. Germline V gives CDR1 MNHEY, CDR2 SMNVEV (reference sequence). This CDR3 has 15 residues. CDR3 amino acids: CASNLLGAGYNEQFF. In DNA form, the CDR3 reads TGTGCCAGCAACCTCCTAGGGGCTGGCTACAATGAGCAGTTCTTC.

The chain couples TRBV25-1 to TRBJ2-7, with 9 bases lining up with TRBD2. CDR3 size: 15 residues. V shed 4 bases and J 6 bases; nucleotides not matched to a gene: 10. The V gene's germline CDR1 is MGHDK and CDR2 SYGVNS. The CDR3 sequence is CASSAFSGRVSEQYF. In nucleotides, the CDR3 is TGTGCCAGCAGTGCCTTTAGCGGGAGAGTTAGCGAGCAGTACTTC.

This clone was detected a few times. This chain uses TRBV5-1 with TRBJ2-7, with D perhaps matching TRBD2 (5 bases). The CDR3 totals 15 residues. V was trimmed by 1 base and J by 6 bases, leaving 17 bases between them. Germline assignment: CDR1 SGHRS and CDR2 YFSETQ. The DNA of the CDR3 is TGCGCCAGCAGCTTGTTAGCACTCTCGGGGAGCGAGCAGTACTTC. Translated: CASSLLALSGSEQYF. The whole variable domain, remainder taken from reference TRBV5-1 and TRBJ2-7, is KAGVTQTPRYLIKTRGQQVTLSCSPISGHRSVSWYQQTPGQGLQFLFEYFSETQRNKGNFPGRFSGRQFSNSRSEMNVSTLELGDSALYLCASSLLALSGSEQYFGPGTRLTVT.

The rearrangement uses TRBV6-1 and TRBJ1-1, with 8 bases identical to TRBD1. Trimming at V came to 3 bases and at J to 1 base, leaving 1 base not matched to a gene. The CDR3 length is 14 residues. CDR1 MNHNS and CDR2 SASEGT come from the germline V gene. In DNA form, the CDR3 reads TGTGCCAGCAGTGACAGGGGGCGGAACACTGAAGCTTTCTTT. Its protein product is CASSDRGRNTEAFF.